One TCR beta chain is described in this entry. No antigen is known for it. Libraries were prepared by immunoSEQ multiplex PCR; TCRdb keeps only in-frame clonotypes and omits some of them. The table includes approximately 50,000 clones, 90% detected once. V shed 4 bases and J 3 bases; nucleotides not matched to a gene: 6. The CDR3 covers 14 residues. The germline V gene has CDR1 SQVTM and CDR2 ANQGSEA. This record comes from a study of chemoradiotherapy in HPV16-positive cancers. Study-wide context: Candidate HPV-specific clones and shared TCR motifs came from two HPV16-positive patients. Findings of the study overall: Candidate HPV-specific clones and E7-related TCR motifs grew in tumor during treatment. HPV-responsive T-cell expansion during chemoradiotherapy was linked to improved recurrence-free survival in HPV16-positive patients.

Here the sequenced sample was blood, taken from a patient who underwent chemoradiotherapy. The TCR comes from a human donor with HPV-associated anogenital cancer. The chain is built from TRBV29-1 and TRBJ1-5; 7 nucleotides agree with TRBD1. CDR3 sequence (DNA): TGCAGCGTTGCCTTGGGACAGCCCAATCAGCCCCAGCATTTT. The encoded protein is CSVALGQPNQPQHF.